The subject of this entry is one T cell receptor (beta chain). What it recognizes is unknown. The source of the sample is a study of vaccination and CD4 T cells after COVID-19. About the study: For post-vaccine samples, collection took place a median about 75 days after dose two, ranging from 14 to 241. Culture controls were given either a CEFX pool, an HIV-1 Nef pool, or no peptide.

The Oncomine TCR Beta short-read assay was applied to DNA of cultured CD4+ T cells. DNA came from CD4+ T cells after culture. Each CDR3 protein is one row after TCRdb ran MiXCR on the PCR reads. In the table there are about 21,000 distinct CDR3 sequences, roughly 37% of which are singletons. Treatment reported: roughly 11-day PBMC culture with coronavirus spike peptide pools or control peptides (ViraFEST assay). Antigen-specific T cells were expanded with peptide pools by ViraFEST, and TCRs were then sequenced. This sequence was found in a human donor who received a COVID-19 vaccine. The input for sequencing was CD4+ T cells from blood, cultured in vitro, taken before SARS-CoV-2 vaccination.

The DNA for the CDR3 is TGTGCCAGTAGTATGGCCGGCGCGACTAGCGGGGGACAGGATACGCAGTATTTT. This encodes CASSMAGATSGGQDTQYF. The V call is TRBV19, the J call TRBJ2-3; 12 nucleotides agree with TRBD2. This CDR3 has 18 amino acids. Germline trimming cut 3 bases from V and 6 bases from J; bases unmatched to any gene: 13. Germline V gives CDR1 LNHDA, CDR2 SQIVND (reference sequence).